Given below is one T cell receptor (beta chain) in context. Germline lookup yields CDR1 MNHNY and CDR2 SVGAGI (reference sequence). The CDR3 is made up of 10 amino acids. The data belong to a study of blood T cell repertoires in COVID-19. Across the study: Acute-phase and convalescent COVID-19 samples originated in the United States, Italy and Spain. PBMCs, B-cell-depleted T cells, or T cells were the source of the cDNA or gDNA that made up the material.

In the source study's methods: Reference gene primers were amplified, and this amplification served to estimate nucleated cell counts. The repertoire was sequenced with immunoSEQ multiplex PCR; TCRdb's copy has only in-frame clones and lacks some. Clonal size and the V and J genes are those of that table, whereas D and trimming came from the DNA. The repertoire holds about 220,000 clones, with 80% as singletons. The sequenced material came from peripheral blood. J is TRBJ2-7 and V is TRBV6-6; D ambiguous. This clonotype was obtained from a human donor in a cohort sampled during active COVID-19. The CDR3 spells CGAGLNEQYF. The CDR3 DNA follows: TGTGGCGCAGGTCTCAACGAGCAGTACTTC.